This is a list of T cell receptor beta chains from one sample in a study of blood T cells in healthy people across ages. Using its own MiXCR run on the 5' RACE reads, TCRdb lists one record per CDR3 protein. The data contain over 500,000 distinct CDR3 sequences, more than 45% of them singletons. The sample comprised blood. These receptors were taken from a woman older than 75 in good health. Each CDR3 is given with its conserved first and last residue. The D gene is left open where the match is weak. A clone size is listed for some rows: how often the clone was seen (once, few, many), or a class if it is expanded.

CDR3nt | CDR3aa | j_gene | abundance | d_gene | v_gene
TGTGCCAGCAGCCGCATGTCTAGCGGCTACAATGAGCAGTTCTTC | CASSRMSSGYNEQFF | TRBJ2-1 | NA | TRBD2 | TRBV7-9
TGTGCCAGCAGCCCCGTGGCGACGGGGTCTACCTACAATGAGCAGTTCTTC | CASSPVATGSTYNEQFF | TRBJ2-1 | NA | NA | TRBV7-2
TGTGCCAGCAGTTTAGGTCTGGGACAGCAAGAGACCCAGTACTTC | CASSLGLGQQETQYF | TRBJ2-5 | NA | TRBD1 | TRBV28
TGTGCCAGCAGCCAAGATCACGGCGATAGGCCGTTCTTC | CASSQDHGDRPFF | TRBJ2-1 | many | NA | TRBV3-1
TGCGCCAGCAGCTGGGGGTCCACTGAAGCTTTCTTT | CASSWGSTEAFF | TRBJ1-1 | NA | NA | TRBV10-2
TGTGCCAGCAGTTCCGCCAGGGGGAACTATGGCTACACCTTC | CASSSARGNYGYTF | TRBJ1-2 | NA | TRBD1 | TRBV6-6
TGTGCCAGCAGTGTGGATGGAGACTTTAACTATGGCTACACCTTC | CASSVDGDFNYGYTF | TRBJ1-2 | many | NA | TRBV25-1
TGCAGCTCCGAATGGGGGGGCAATGAGCAGTTCTTC | CSSEWGGNEQFF | TRBJ2-1 | NA | TRBD2 | TRBV29-1
TGTGCCAGCAGTTACCTCGGCGGGAGTCTCGTTTACAATGAGCAGTACTTC | CASSYLGGSLVYNEQYF | TRBJ2-7 | NA | TRBD2 | TRBV28
TGTGCCAGCAGGAGAGGGGGTGGAGATGGCTACACCTTC | CASRRGGGDGYTF | TRBJ1-2 | NA | NA | TRBV25-1
TGCGCCAGCAGCCAAGTGGTAGCGGGGGCTATTGGTGGGTACAATGAGCAGTTCTTC | CASSQVVAGAIGGYNEQFF | TRBJ2-1 | few | TRBD2 | TRBV4-3
TGTGCCAGCAGTGAATCGTTCCAAGAGACCCAGTACTTC | CASSESFQETQYF | TRBJ2-5 | NA | NA | TRBV25-1
TGTGCCAGCAGTTTCGCGGGGCCCGAAGAGACCCAGTACTTC | CASSFAGPEETQYF | TRBJ2-5 | NA | NA | TRBV27
TGTGCCAGCAGCCCAGCGGTGGGCCGGGCTAACTATGGCTACACCTTC | CASSPAVGRANYGYTF | TRBJ1-2 | NA | NA | TRBV9
TGTGCCAGCAGTTGGGGGGGGTCGGAGGCAGGTACGCAGTATTTT | CASSWGGSEAGTQYF | TRBJ2-3 | NA | TRBD2 | TRBV12-3/TRBV12-4
TGTGCCAGCAGCCTAGAGGGGAACCGCTACGAGCAGTACTTC | CASSLEGNRYEQYF | TRBJ2-7 | NA | NA | TRBV13
TGTGCCAGCAGTGAAGGGGGGAAACGTGAAAAACTGTTTTTT | CASSEGGKREKLFF | TRBJ1-4 | NA | NA | TRBV2
TGTGCCAGCTCACCAAAGGGGACAGGGGATGGCTACACCTTC | CASSPKGTGDGYTF | TRBJ1-2 | many | TRBD1 | TRBV18
TGTGCCAGCAGTTTAGGAATTAGCGGATCCAACACAGATACGCAGTATTTT | CASSLGISGSNTDTQYF | TRBJ2-3 | few | NA | TRBV12-3/TRBV12-4
TGTGCCAGCAGCCATGCGCGGTATGAGCAGTTCTTC | CASSHARYEQFF | TRBJ2-1 | NA | NA | TRBV7-9
TGTGCCAGCAGTTACAGGGGGGGGGACAACGAGCAGTACTTC | CASSYRGGDNEQYF | TRBJ2-7 | NA | NA | TRBV7-2
TGTGCCAGCAGCTTGGAAGCCATTCGGAACACTGAAGCTTTCTTT | CASSLEAIRNTEAFF | TRBJ1-1 | NA | NA | TRBV5-5
TGTGCCAGCAGCGTAGAGGGTCCTGAAGGGGAGCTGTTTTTT | CASSVEGPEGELFF | TRBJ2-2 | once | NA | TRBV9
TGTGCCAGCAGCGTAGGTCTTCGCACAGATACGCAGTATTTT | CASSVGLRTDTQYF | TRBJ2-3 | NA | NA | TRBV7-2
TGTGCCAGCAGTGACGACGGTATTGAAACCTATGGCTACACCTTC | CASSDDGIETYGYTF | TRBJ1-2 | many | NA | TRBV2
TGTGCCAGCAGCAACCAGCGCCGCCTCTTGCCCCATGAGCAGTACTTC | CASSNQRRLLPHEQYF | TRBJ2-7 | few | NA | TRBV6-5
TGCGCCAGCAGCCCGTCGACTAGCAGGGTGTACAATGAGCAGTTCTTC | CASSPSTSRVYNEQFF | TRBJ2-1 | NA | TRBD2 | TRBV5-1
TGTGCCAGCAGCCCCCGACTGACCACCATCTCTGGGGCCAACGTCCTGACTTTC | CASSPRLTTISGANVLTF | TRBJ2-6 | NA | NA | TRBV12-3/TRBV12-4
TGTGCCAGCAGCGAAAGCTACAACACAGATACGCAGTATTTT | CASSESYNTDTQYF | TRBJ2-3 | NA | NA | TRBV7-8
TGTGCCAGCTCCCCGACAGCCCAAGAGACCCAGTACTTC | CASSPTAQETQYF | TRBJ2-5 | many | NA | TRBV18
TGTGCCAGCAGCCAAGGGGGGGCGCCGAGTGGCTACACCTTC | CASSQGGAPSGYTF | TRBJ1-2 | NA | NA | TRBV3-1
TGCGCCAGCAGCCCCGGGACAGGGGTTACCAAAAACATTCAGTACTTC | CASSPGTGVTKNIQYF | TRBJ2-4 | NA | TRBD1 | TRBV5-1
TGCAGCGTTGGGGAGGCAGGAGCCATGAACACTGAAGCTTTCTTT | CSVGEAGAMNTEAFF | TRBJ1-1 | NA | NA | TRBV29-1
TGTGCCAGCAGTTTAAAAGGGCGGGGCTCCTACAATGAGCAGTTCTTC | CASSLKGRGSYNEQFF | TRBJ2-1 | NA | NA | TRBV12-3/TRBV12-4
TGTGCCACCAGTGATTTCGGGCAGGGAAGGAACAATGAGCAGTACTTC | CATSDFGQGRNNEQYF | TRBJ2-5 | few | NA | TRBV24-1
TGTGCCAGCAGCTTAATGGTGGGAGTAACAGATACGCAGTATTTT | CASSLMVGVTDTQYF | TRBJ2-3 | many | NA | TRBV7-3
TGTGCCAGCAGCCACGCAGTAGAGGAGCAGTTCTTC | CASSHAVEEQFF | TRBJ2-1 | many | NA | TRBV3-1
TGTGCCAGCAGCGCAGGTGAAACAGGTTTTGCCAAAAACATTCAGTACTTC | CASSAGETGFAKNIQYF | TRBJ2-4 | once | NA | TRBV9
TGCAGTGCCAAAACCCAGAGGGGGCGCCTTGAAATGAACACTGAAGCTTTCTTT | CSAKTQRGRLEMNTEAFF | TRBJ1-1 | few | TRBD1 | TRBV20-1
TGTGCCAGCAGCTTCGGCAATAGCAATCAGCCCCAGCATTTT | CASSFGNSNQPQHF | TRBJ1-5 | NA | NA | TRBV3-1
TGTGCCAGCAGTTTTTCGACAGGGGCCTTCTATGGCTACACCTTC | CASSFSTGAFYGYTF | TRBJ1-2 | NA | TRBD1 | TRBV28
TGTGCCAGCAGGTTGGGCAGCACTGAAGCTTTCTTT | CASRLGSTEAFF | TRBJ1-1 | NA | NA | TRBV6-6
TGTGCCAGCAGAACCAGAGGAAGCACAGATACGCAGTATTTT | CASRTRGSTDTQYF | TRBJ2-3 | once | NA | TRBV12-3/TRBV12-4
TGCGCCAGCAGCGCCTTAGCGGGTAAACCCTACGAGCAGTACTTC | CASSALAGKPYEQYF | TRBJ2-7 | many | TRBD2 | TRBV5-1
TGCAGTGCTAGGGCCCCGGGACAGCGGGAGACCCAGTACTTC | CSARAPGQRETQYF | TRBJ2-5 | NA | TRBD1 | TRBV20-1
TGTGCCAGCAGCTTAGCGACAGGGAGCCTAGCTAACTATGGCTACACCTTC | CASSLATGSLANYGYTF | TRBJ1-2 | NA | TRBD1 | TRBV7-8
TGCAGTGCTAGAGATTCGCTGGTAGGGGGGGCGAAGCAGCCCCAGCATTTT | CSARDSLVGGAKQPQHF | TRBJ1-5 | NA | NA | TRBV20-1